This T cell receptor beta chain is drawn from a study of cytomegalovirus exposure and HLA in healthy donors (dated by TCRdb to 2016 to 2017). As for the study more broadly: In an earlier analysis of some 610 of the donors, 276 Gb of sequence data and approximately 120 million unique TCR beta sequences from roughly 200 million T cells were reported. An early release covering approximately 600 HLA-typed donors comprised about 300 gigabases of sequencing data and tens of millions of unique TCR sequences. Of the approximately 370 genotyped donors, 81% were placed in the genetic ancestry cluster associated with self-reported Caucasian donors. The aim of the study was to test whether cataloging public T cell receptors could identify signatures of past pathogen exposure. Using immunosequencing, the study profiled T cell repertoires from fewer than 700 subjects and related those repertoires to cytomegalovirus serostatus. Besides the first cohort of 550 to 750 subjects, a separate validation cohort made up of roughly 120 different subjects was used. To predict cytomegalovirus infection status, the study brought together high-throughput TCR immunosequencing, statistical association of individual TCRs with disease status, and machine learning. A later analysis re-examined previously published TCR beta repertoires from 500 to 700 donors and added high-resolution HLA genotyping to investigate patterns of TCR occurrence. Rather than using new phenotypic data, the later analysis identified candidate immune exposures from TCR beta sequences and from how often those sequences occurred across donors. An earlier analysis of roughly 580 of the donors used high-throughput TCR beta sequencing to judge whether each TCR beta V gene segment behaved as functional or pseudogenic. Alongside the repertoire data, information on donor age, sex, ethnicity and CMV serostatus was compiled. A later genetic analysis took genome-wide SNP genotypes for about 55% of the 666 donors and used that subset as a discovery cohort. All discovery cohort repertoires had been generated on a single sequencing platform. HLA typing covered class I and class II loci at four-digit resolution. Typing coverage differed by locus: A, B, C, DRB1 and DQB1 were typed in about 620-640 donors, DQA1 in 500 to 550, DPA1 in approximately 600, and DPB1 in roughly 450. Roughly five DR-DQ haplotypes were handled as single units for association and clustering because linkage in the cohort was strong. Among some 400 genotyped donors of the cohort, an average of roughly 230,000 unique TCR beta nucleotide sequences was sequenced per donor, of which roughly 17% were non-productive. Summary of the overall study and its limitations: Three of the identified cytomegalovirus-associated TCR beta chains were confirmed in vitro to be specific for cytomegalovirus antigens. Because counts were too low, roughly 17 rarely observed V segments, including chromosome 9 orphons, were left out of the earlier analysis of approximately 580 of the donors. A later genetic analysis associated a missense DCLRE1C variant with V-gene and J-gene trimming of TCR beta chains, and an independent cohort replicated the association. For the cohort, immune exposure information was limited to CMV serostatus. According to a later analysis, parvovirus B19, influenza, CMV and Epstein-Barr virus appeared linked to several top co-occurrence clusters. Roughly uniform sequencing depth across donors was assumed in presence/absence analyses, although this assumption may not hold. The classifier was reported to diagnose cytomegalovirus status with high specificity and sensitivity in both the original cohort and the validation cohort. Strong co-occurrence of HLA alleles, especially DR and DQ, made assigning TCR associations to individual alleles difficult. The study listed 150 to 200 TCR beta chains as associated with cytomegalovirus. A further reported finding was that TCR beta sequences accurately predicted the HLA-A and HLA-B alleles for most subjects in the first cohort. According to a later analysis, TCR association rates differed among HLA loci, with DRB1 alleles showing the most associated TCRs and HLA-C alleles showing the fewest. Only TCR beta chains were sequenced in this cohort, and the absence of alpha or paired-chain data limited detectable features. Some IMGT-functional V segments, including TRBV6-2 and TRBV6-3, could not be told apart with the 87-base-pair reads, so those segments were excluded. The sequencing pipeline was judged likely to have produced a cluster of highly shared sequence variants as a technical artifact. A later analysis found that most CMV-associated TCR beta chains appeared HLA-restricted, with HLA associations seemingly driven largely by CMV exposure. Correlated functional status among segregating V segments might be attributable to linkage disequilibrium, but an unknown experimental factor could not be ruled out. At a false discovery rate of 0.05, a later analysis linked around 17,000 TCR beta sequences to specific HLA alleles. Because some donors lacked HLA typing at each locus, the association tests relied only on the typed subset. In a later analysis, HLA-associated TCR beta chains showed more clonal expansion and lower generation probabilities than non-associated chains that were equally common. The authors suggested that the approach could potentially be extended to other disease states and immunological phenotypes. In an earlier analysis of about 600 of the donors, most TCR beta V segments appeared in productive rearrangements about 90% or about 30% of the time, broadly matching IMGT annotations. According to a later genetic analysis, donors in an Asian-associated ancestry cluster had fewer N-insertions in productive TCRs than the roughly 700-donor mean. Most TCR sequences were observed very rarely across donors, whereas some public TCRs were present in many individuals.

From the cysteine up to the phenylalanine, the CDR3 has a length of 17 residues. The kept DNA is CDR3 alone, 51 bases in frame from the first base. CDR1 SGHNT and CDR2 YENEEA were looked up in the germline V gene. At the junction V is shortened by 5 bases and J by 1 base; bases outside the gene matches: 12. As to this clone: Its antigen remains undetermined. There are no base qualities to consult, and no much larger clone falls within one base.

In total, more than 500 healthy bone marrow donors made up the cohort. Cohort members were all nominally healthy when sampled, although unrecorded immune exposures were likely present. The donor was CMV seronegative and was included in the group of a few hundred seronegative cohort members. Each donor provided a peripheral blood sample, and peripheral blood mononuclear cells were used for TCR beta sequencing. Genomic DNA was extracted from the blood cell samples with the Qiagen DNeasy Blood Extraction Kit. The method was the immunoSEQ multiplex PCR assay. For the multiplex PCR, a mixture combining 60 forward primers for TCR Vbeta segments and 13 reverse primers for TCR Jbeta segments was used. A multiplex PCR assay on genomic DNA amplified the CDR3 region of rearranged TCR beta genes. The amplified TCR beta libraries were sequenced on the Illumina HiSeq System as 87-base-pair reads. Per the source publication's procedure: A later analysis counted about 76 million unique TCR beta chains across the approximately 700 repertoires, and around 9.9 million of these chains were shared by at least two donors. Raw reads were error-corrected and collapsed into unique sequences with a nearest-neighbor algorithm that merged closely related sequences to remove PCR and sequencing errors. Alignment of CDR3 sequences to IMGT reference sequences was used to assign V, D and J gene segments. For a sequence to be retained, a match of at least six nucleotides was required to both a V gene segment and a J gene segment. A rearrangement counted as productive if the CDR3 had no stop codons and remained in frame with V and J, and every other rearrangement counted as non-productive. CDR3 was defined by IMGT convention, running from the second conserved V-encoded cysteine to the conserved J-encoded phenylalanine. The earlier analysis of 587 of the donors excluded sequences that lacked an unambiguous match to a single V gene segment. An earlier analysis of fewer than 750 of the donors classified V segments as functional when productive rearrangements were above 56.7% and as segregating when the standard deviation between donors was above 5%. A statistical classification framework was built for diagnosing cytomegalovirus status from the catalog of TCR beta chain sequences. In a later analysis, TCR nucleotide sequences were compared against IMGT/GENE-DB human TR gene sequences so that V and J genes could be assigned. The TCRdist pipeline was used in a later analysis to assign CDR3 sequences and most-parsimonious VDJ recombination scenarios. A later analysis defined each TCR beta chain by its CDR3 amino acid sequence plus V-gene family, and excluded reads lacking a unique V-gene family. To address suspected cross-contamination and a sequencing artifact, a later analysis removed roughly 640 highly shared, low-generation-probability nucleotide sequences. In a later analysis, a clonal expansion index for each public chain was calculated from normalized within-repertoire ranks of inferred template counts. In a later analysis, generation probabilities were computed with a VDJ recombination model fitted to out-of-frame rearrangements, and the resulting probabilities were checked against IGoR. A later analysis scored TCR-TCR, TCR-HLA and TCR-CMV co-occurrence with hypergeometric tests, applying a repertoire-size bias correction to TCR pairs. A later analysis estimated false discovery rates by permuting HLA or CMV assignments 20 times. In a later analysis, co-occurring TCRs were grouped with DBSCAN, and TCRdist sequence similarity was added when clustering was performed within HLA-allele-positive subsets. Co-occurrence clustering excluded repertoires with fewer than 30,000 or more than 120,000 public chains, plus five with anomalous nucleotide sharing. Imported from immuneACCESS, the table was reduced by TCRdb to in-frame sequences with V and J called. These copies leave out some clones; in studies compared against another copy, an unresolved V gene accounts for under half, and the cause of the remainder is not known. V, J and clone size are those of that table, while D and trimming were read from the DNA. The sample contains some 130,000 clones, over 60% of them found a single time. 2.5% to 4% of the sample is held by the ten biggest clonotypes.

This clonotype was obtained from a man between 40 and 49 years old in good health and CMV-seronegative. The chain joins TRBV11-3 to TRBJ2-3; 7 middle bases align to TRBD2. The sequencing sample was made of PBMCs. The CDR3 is CASSPFGTIPRTDTQYF. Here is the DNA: TGTGCCAGCAGCCCCTTCGGGACTATCCCCCGCACAGATACGCAGTATTTT.